This TCR beta chain was identified in a study of cytomegalovirus exposure and HLA in healthy donors. Turning to the study itself: A later analysis reported the approximately 120 validation repertoires used the same platform as the approximately 660 first-cohort repertoires.

The method was immunoSEQ multiplex PCR; TCRdb's version includes in-frame clones alone and lacks a portion of them. Here the sample spans 55,000 to 70,000 clones, 80% to 95% being singletons. The CDR3 extends over 13 amino acids. Per the germline V gene, CDR1 is KGHSH and CDR2 is LQKENI. The V end was cut by 4 bases, the J end by 8 bases, with 14 bases between. Details on this clone: Its antigen is not identified.

Study-level findings and limits: In vitro experiments confirmed that three CMV-associated chains were specific for CMV antigens. Cytomegalovirus association was listed for about 180 TCR beta chains.

The chain couples TRBV18 to TRBJ1-1, with D maybe TRBD1 (6 bases). This receptor was obtained from a man aged 18 to 30 in good health and CMV-seropositive. The material sequenced was PBMCs. The CDR3 protein is CASSLGTYPEAFF. CDR3 nucleotides: TGTGCCAGCTCACTCGGGACATATCCGGAAGCTTTCTTT.